A single sample gave rise to the 7 T cell receptor beta chains below, sequenced in a study of cytomegalovirus exposure and HLA in healthy donors (dated by TCRdb to about 2017). Preparation of the library involved the immunoSEQ multiplex PCR assay. The multiplex PCR relied on a mix of 60 forward primers for TCR Vbeta segments and 13 reverse primers for TCR Jbeta segments. TCRdb mirrors the immuneACCESS table, restricted to in-frame sequences. Some clones are absent from its copies; in checked studies, under half trace to an unresolved V gene, and the reason for the others is unknown. This sample has about 160,000 clones in its table, and more than 65% of those were observed once. The top ten constitute roughly 1.3% of the sample. The sample was PBMCs. These TCRs come from a man under 40 in good health and CMV-seronegative.

This clone was counted between two and nine times. This sequence joins TRBV6-5 and TRBJ2-7, with TRBD1 identical over 8 bases. The CDR3 extends over 13 amino acids. Germline CDR1 is MNHEY and CDR2 is SVGAGI. With 5 bases clipped from V and 2 bases from J, the junction kept 2 bases outside the gene matches. The CDR3 nucleotides are TGTGCCAGCAGTCCAGGGGGCCCCTACGAGCAGTACTTC. This codes for CASSPGGPYEQYF.

This sequence joins TRBV6-5 and TRBJ2-7, with 12 bases fitting TRBD2. V trimming: 2 bases; J trimming: 4 bases; junction bases outside the gene matches: 3. Per germline, CDR1 MNHEY and CDR2 SVGAGI. CDR3 length: 15 residues. The CDR3 nucleotides read TGTGCCAGCAGTTACCAGCTAGCGGGAGGGTACGAGCAGTACTTC. Amino acids: CASSYQLAGGYEQYF.

This chain joins TRBV2 and TRBJ2-5; 7 nucleotides line up with TRBD1. Germline CDR1 and CDR2: SNHLY and FYNNEI. The CDR3 has 13 residues. Trimming took 7 bases from V and 10 from J; bases not matched to a gene: 12. This CDR3 reads CASMTGPKVGQYF. For the CDR3, the DNA is TGTGCCAGCATGACAGGGCCCAAAGTGGGCCAGTACTTC.

The chain joins TRBV6-5 to TRBJ1-3, with a possible D match to TRBD1 (5 bases). Between the trimmed V and J ends, which lost 4 bases and 4 bases, there was a span of 17 bases. CDR3 length equals 16 residues. Germline V gene data show CDR1 as MNHEY and CDR2 as SVGAGI. The CDR3 DNA sequence: TGTGCCAGCAGTTCCAACCCTCAGGGTCGCGGAAACACCATATATTTT. Translated: CASSSNPQGRGNTIYF.

This clone has only one observation. The chain employs TRBV6-5 and TRBJ1-5; TRBD1 is a possible D gene (5 bases). Germline V gene data show CDR1 as MNHEY and CDR2 as SVGAGI. The CDR3 loop spans 15 amino acids. Trimming cost V 5 bases and J 0 bases, with 11 bases left between them. CDR3 in amino acids: CASSRGLNSNQPQHF. CDR3 nucleotide sequence: TGTGCCAGCAGTCGGGGACTGAATAGCAATCAGCCCCAGCATTTT.

This clone is a singleton in its sample. The chain uses TRBV19 and TRBJ2-7; the D is unclear. CDR1 and CDR2 from the germline V gene are LNHDA and SQIVND (reference sequence). The CDR3 loop spans 13 amino acids. V was clipped by 3 bases and J by 4 bases, with 10 bases between them. The CDR3 protein is CASSIRYQYEQYF. The CDR3, as DNA: TGTGCCAGTAGTATCCGCTATCAATACGAGCAGTACTTC. The variable domain in full, completed from reference TRBV19 and TRBJ2-7, reads DGGITQSPKYLFRKEGQNVTLSCEQNLNHDAMYWYRQDPGQGLRLIYYSQIVNDFQKGDIAEGYSVSREKKESFPLTVTSAQKNPTAFYLCASSIRYQYEQYFGPGTRLTVT.

The rearrangement links TRBV2 to TRBJ2-3; the D gene is possibly TRBD1 (6 bases). Germline values: CDR1 SNHLY, CDR2 FYNNEI. V lost 7 bases to trimming and J lost 0 bases, with 11 bases between them. CDR3 size: 14 residues. The CDR3 nucleotides are TGTGCCAGCATCCGGGACACCAGCACAGATACGCAGTATTTT. This encodes CASIRDTSTDTQYF.